The entry that follows covers one TCR beta chain sequence. In its sample, this clonotype was seen many times. Its target antigen remains unknown. Per-nucleotide qualities are absent, and no much larger clonotype sits a single base away. Library preparation used multiplex PCR. The sequencer was an Illumina HiSeq 4000. TCR beta libraries were built with iRepertoire HTBI primers and Arm-PCR amplification of CDR3 regions. Before sequencing, the PCR products went through gel purification. Per the authors' processing: Gene usage analysis of CDR3 amino acid clonotypes relied on the roughly 60 TRBV and 14 TRBJ segments identified across samples. Filtered high-quality paired reads were merged into contigs using COPE and FqMerger. BLAST was used to align contigs to IMGT TRBV, TRBD and TRBJ reference genes, with CDR3 defined following IMGT. Clonotypes above 0.1% frequency were classified as highly expanded clones. Repertoire diversity was measured by Shannon entropy, and V-J evenness by the Gini coefficient. Public clonotypes were defined as clonotypes shared by more than one individual. TCRdb cleaned the public reads at Q25 with fastp, built clones with MiXCR and kept in-frame beta chains. For every CDR3 protein sequence, its rows merge into one entry that carries the most common genes and DNA. TCRdb, rather than the study authors, made the V and J calls. The sample has 550,000 to 600,000 distinct CDR3 sequences on record, about 15% of them singletons. 12% of the sample is held by the ten biggest clonotypes.

These data are taken from a study of regulatory T cells in long-lasting Graves disease (dated by TCRdb to 2020 to 2023). General notes on the study: Newly diagnosed Graves' disease patients had taken antithyroid drugs for less than 3 months. A total of about 35 samples underwent TCR sequencing, from about 13 patients with persistent Graves' disease and approximately 20 patients with newly diagnosed Graves' disease. Patients with persistent Graves' disease were compared with patients with newly diagnosed Graves' disease using TCR sequencing and RNA sequencing of peripheral blood. The study was conducted in China and was registered as a clinical trial.

Study-wide conclusions, independent of this receptor: Preferential use of TRBV28, TRBJ1-2 and TRBJ2-5 was observed in persistent disease, whereas TRBV20-1 and TRBJ2-1 were favored in newly diagnosed disease. More public clonotypes were shared among persistent patients (fewer than 3,000) than among newly diagnosed patients (under 1,000). Sequencing and analysis were limited to the TCR beta chain. The study examined only peripheral blood because the primary lesion, thyroid tissue, could not be accessed. The small sample size was acknowledged by the authors as a limitation that may reduce accuracy. Lower TCR Shannon entropy and fewer highly expanded clones were observed in persistent Graves' disease patients than in newly diagnosed patients, which suggested clonal expansion.

Taken with the paper, the label for time point translates to: newly diagnosed GD, antithyroid drugs for less than 3 months. For both TCR sequencing and RNA sequencing, RNA was extracted from PBMCs using TRIzol. The diagnosis of Graves' disease was made according to American Thyroid Association guidelines. Patients for the study were recruited at an endocrinology department in Xi'an, China. Each patient gave roughly 8.4 milliliters of peripheral blood, collected in an EDTA anticoagulant tube. Ficoll Paque Plus density gradient separation was used to isolate PBMCs, and no further T cell sorting was done. An Agilent 2100 Bioanalyzer and agarose gel were used to check RNA quality, while a NanoDrop 2000 measured RNA concentration. CDR1 GTSNPN and CDR2 SVGIG were looked up in the germline V gene (reference sequence). The germline V and J ends show losses of 2 bases and 6 bases respectively, and no gene match explains 2 bases of the junction. Reading from cysteine to phenylalanine, the CDR3 counts 14 amino acids. Solely the CDR3 DNA is kept, with 42 bases framed from the first base.

This same sample was also taken into another study, of T cells in Graves' hyperthyroidism and ophthalmopathy. The second paper further reports: Graves' hyperthyroidism was defined as stable when no progression to ophthalmopathy occurred over 18 months of follow-up. Hyperthyroidism patients were newly diagnosed, with disease duration under 2 months, and aged 18 to 65 years. Exclusion was applied to patients with uncontrolled infections, other autoimmune diseases, pregnancy or lactation. Diagnoses were established on the basis of clinical symptoms, serum thyroxine and TRAb, thyroid ultrasound, and orbital computed tomography. The first round of RT-PCR for the TCR CDR3 was performed with the HTBI primer set and the Qiagen OneStep RT-PCR kit. Blood samples also contained most of the expanded thyroid clonotypes (frequency above 0.001), which suggests that blood repertoires may reflect thyroid immune responses. Ophthalmopathy was separated from stable hyperthyroidism by a 13 V-J signature model, with about 86% sensitivity and about 81% specificity obtained in cross-validation and 80%/75% obtained in testing. In validation, the model predicted progression to ophthalmopathy a median of roughly 6.5 months before onset, with over 60% sensitivity and about 72% specificity. A discovery cohort of about a hundred patients, 43 with Graves' ophthalmopathy and about 60 with stable Graves' hyperthyroidism, was used to find distinguishing TCR V-J signatures. Whether ophthalmopathy could be predicted prospectively was tested in an independent validation cohort made up of approximately 19 hyperthyroidism patients plus 17 patients who later progressed to ophthalmopathy. For training and testing, the roughly 93 patients in the discovery cohort were randomly divided in a 7:3 ratio. Thyroid tissue and blood T-cell repertoires from six Graves' hyperthyroidism patients were also compared in the study. Following sampling, methimazole starting at 30 mg daily was given to hyperthyroidism patients, and high-dose intravenous methylprednisolone was given to ophthalmopathy patients. The libraries were constructed in a second round of multiplex PCR and then size-selected and purified. Libraries were sequenced paired-end with 100 bp reads on an Illumina HiSeq2000. SOAPnuke was used to process the raw data, removing reads that contained adapters or uncalled bases, had a mean Phred below 15, or lacked an exact match to the constant primer or identifier. COPE v1.2.5 was used to merge high-quality paired reads, and clonotypes were defined as unique nucleotide sequences. Clonotypes were aligned to IMGT TRBV, TRBD and TRBJ reference segments using MiTCR v1.1. Analysis was restricted to V-J combinations with a frequency above 0.0001, which covered 99.2% of repertoires. The TCS score was defined as the ratio of F50 (clonal expansion) to E x V (chaos), calculated using BLOSUM62-based TCRdist between CDR3 peptides within each V-J. Welch's t-statistics and random forest reduced around 520 V-J features to about 12, which were used in a naive Bayes classifier (R e1071). Sample size was not statistically predetermined, and blinding of investigators to group allocation was not performed. TCR Vbeta CDR3 sequencing of 135 peripheral blood samples (around 45 ophthalmopathy, some 75 hyperthyroidism and approximately 17 progressor patients) is reported in the paper.

The chain employs TRBV30 and TRBJ2-1; a stretch of 12 junction bases matches TRBD2. Sequenced here: peripheral blood mononuclear cells (PBMCs), sampled at new diagnosis, from a patient treated with antithyroid drugs. The sequence was obtained from a man aged 18 to 29 with Graves disease. Donor details come from another sample of the same person, matched by shared clones. CDR3 region: CAWSRGLAGNEQFF. Here is the DNA: TGTGCCTGGAGTCGGGGACTAGCGGGCAATGAGCAGTTCTTC.